The clone carrying this T cell receptor beta chain appeared many times. This entry belongs to a study of molecular identifiers for immune sequencing clone quantification. TCRdb passed the PCR reads through MiXCR, listing each CDR3 protein once. The sample gives about 630,000 distinct CDR3 sequences, roughly 27% of which show up once; about 0.84% is in the top ten. The V and J ends lost 0 bases and 4 bases respectively, with 9 bases between them. Germline CDR1 MNHNY, CDR2 SVGAGI (reference sequence). The CDR3 covers 14 residues. The rearrangement links TRBV6-6 to TRBJ1-2; D gene uncertain. Sequencing was done on a sample of naive CD8+ T cells from blood, with Jurkat cell RNA spiked in. Subset of the sample: FACS-sorted CD8+CD4-CCR7+CD45RA+ naive T cells. The TCR originated in a human donor in good health. Some libraries in this study had Jurkat cell RNA spiked in. CDR3 coding DNA: TGTGCCAGCAGTTACTCTCCCTACACCTATGGCTACACCTTC. This sequence encodes CASSYSPYTYGYTF.